Detailed here is one T cell receptor (beta chain). Profiling relied on immunoSEQ multiplex PCR, and the TCRdb table lists in-frame clones only, not all of them. This sample has some 300,000 clones, with nearly 90% found just once. The data derive from a study of blood T cell repertoires in COVID-19. The sequenced material came from peripheral blood. The sequence came from a woman aged 40 to 49 with COVID-19, enrolled during active disease.

In nucleotides, the CDR3 is TGCGCCAGCAGCCTCAGACTGGTCGGGAACAATCAGCCCCAGCATTTT. Its protein is CASSLRLVGNNQPQHF. The chain employs TRBV4-1 and TRBJ1-5; D is uncertain. Germline V CDR1 and CDR2: MGHRA, YSYEKL. V gave up 4 bases and J gave up 3 bases, with 16 bases separating them. The CDR3 spans 16 residues.